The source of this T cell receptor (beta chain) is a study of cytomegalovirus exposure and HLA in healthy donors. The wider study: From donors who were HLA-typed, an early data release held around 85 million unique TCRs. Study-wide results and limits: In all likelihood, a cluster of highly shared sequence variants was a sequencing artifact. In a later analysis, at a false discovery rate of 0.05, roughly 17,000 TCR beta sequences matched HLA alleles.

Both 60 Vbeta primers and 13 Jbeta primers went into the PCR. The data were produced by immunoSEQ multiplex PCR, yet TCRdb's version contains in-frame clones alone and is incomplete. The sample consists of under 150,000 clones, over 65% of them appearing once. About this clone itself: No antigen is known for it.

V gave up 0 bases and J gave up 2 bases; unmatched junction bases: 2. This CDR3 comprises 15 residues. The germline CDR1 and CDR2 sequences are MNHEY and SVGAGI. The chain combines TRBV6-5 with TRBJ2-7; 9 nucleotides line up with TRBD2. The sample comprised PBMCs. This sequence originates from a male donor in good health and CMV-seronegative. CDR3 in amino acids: CASSYSVAGAYEQYF. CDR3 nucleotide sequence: TGTGCCAGCAGTTACTCCGTAGCGGGAGCCTACGAGCAGTACTTC.